This T cell receptor (beta chain) derives from a study of CXCR3-negative and CXCR3-positive naive CD8 T cells. The study's findings and limits: Naive CXCR3-positive cells had TRB CDR3s more hydrophobic than those of CXCR3-negative naive cells. Naive CXCR3-positive and CXCR3-negative cells shared similar TRBV-TRBJ usage, unlike memory cells. Both naive subsets had comparably high diversity; memory CD8+ cells much lower.

For this clonotype: Its antigen is not known.

Libraries were UMI-labeled 5' RACE TRB cDNA. One entry per CDR3 protein, without DNA, is what TCRdb gives after re-calling the 5' RACE reads. This sample's table has approximately 74,000 distinct CDR3 sequences. The CDR3 sequence is 17 residues long. Germline loops: CDR1 LGHDT, CDR2 YNNKEL (reference sequence). The sequenced sample consisted of naive CXCR3- CD8+ T cells from blood. The sample's subset: CD45RO-CCR7+CD27+CD95- naive CD8+ T cells lacking CXCR3 (TNR3-). The V gene is TRBV3-1, the J gene TRBJ2-1; absent DNA, TCRdb's TRBD1 call cannot be checked. The receptor's source is a human donor in good health. Some clones in this sample may be carry-over from other donors' samples. CDR3 protein: CASSQDLRGVVYNEQFF.